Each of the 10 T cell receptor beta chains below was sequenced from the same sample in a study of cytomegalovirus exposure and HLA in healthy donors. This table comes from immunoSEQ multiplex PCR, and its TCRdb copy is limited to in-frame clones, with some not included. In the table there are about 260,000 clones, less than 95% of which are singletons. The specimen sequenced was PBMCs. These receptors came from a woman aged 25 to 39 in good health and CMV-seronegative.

This CDR3 reads CASSQDLGERTGYTF. DNA for the CDR3: TGTGCCAGCAGCCAAGATCTGGGGGAACGGACTGGCTACACCTTC. The rearrangement links TRBV14 to TRBJ1-2, with TRBD1 as a possible D gene (5 bases). Trimming stripped 0 bases from V and 7 bases from J, with 15 bases between. From germline, CDR1 is SGHDN and CDR2 FVKESK. The CDR3 loop spans 15 amino acids. Complete variable domain (other parts from reference TRBV14 and TRBJ1-2): EAGVTQFPSHSVIEKGQTVTLRCDPISGHDNLYWYRRVMGKEIKFLLHFVKESKQDESGMPNNRFLAERTGGTYSTLKVQPAELEDSGVYFCASSQDLGERTGYTFGSGTRLTVV.

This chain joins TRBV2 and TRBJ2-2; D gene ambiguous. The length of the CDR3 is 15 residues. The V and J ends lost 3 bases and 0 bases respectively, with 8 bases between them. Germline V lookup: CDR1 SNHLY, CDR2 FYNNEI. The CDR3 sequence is CASSDGLANTGELFF. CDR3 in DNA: TGTGCCAGCAGTGATGGCCTAGCGAACACCGGGGAGCTGTTTTTT.

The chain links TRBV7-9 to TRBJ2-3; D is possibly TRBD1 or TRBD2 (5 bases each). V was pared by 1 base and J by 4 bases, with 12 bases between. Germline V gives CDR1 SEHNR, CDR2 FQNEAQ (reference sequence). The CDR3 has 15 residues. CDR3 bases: TGTGCCAGCAGCTTAGTGTCAGGGACGGCAGATACGCAGTATTTT. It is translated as CASSLVSGTADTQYF.

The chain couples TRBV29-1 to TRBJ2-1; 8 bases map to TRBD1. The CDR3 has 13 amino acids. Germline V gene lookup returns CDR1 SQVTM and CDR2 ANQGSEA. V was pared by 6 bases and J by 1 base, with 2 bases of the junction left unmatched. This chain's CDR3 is CSVGTGSYNEQFF. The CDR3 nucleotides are TGCAGCGTAGGGACAGGATCCTACAATGAGCAGTTCTTC.

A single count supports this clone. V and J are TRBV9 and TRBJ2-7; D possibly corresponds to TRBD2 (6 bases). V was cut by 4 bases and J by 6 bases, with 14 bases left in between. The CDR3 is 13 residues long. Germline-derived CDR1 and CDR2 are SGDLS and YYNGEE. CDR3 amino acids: CASSLPGLSEQYF. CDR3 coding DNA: TGTGCCAGCAGCCTACCGGGACTGAGCGAGCAGTACTTC.

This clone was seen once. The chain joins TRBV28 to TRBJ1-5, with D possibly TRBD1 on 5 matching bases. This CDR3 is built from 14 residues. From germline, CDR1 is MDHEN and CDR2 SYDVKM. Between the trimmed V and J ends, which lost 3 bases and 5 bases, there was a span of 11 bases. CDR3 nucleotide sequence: TGTGCCAGCAGTTTCGGGGGGAGCGATCAGCCCCAGCATTTT. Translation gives CASSFGGSDQPQHF.

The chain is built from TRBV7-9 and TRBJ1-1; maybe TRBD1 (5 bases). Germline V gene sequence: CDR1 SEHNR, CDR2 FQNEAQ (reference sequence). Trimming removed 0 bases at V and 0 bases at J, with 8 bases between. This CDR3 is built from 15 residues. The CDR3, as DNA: TGTGCCAGCAGCTTAGCGGGGGGGATGAACACTGAAGCTTTCTTT. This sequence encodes CASSLAGGMNTEAFF. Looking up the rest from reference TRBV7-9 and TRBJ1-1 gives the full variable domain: DTGVSQNPRHKITKRGQNVTFRCDPISEHNRLYWYRQTLGQGPEFLTYFQNEAQLEKSRLLSDRFSAERPKGSFSTLEIQRTEQGDSAMYLCASSLAGGMNTEAFFGQGTRLTVV.

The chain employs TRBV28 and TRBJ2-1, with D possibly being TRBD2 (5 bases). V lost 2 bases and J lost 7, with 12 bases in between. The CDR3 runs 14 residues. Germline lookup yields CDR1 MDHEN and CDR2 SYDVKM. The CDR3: CASSLTLDSNEQFF. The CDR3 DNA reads TGTGCCAGCAGTTTAACCCTGGACTCTAATGAGCAGTTCTTC.

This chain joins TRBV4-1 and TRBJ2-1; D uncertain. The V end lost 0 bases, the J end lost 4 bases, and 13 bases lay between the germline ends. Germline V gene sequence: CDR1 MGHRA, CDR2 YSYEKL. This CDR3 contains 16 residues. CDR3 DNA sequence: TGCGCCAGCAGCCAAGATTTAGCCGCCGATTACAATGAGCAGTTCTTC. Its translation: CASSQDLAADYNEQFF.

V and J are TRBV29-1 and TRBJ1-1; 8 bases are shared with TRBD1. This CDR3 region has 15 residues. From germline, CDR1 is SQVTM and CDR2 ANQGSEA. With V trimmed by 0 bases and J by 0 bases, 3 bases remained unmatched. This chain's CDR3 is CSVEETGVLNTEAFF. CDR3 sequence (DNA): TGCAGCGTTGAAGAGACAGGGGTTCTGAACACTGAAGCTTTCTTT.